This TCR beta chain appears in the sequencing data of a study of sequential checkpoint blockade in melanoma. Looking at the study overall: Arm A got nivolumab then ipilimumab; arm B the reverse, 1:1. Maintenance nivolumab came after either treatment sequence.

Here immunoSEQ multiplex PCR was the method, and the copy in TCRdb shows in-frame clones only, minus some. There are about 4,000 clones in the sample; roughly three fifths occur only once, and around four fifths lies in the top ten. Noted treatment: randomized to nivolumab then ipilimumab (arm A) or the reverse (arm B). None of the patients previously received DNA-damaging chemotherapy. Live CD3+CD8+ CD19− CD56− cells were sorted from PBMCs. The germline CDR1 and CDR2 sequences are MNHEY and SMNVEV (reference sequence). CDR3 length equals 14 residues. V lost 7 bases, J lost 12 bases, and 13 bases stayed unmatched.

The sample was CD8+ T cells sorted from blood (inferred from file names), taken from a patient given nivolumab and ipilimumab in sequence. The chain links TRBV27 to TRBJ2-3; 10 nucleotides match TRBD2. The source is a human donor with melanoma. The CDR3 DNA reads TGTGCCAGCACTGATAGGCTAGCGGGAGTCACCCAGTATTTT. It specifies CASTDRLAGVTQYF.